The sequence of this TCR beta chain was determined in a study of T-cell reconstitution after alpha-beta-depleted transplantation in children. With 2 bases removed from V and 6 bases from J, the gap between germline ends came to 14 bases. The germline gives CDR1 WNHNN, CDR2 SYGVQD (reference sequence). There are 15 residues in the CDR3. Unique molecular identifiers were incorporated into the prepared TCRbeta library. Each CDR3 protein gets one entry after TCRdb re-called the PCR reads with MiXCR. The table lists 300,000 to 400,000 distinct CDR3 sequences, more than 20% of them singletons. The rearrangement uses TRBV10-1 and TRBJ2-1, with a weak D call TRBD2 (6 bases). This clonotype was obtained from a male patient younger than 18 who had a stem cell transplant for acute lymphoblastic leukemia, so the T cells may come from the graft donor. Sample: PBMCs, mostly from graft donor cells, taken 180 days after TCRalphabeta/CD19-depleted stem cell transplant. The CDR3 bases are TGCGCCAGCAGTGAGACTAGCAGGCTCGTCAATGAGCAGTTCTTC. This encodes CASSETSRLVNEQFF.